This record covers a single TCR beta chain. Its antigen remains unknown. This sample is drawn from a study of CXCR3-negative and CXCR3-positive naive CD8 T cells. Within the CD8+ T cell compartment, naive cells were CD45RO-CCR7+CD27+CD95-. CDR3 length: 18 residues. Germline V gene sequence: CDR1 SGHNT, CDR2 YYREEE (reference sequence). General study findings and limits: CXCR3-negative and CXCR3-positive naive cells shared comparable TRBV-TRBJ usage, but memory cells did not. CXCR3-negative naive cells had less hydrophobic TRB CDR3s than did CXCR3-positive naive cells. Partially decreased CXCR3 expression was recorded after cryopreservation, and fresh PBMCs were used in most assays.

Via 5' RACE with UMI labels, TRB cDNA libraries were prepared. TCRdb reprocessed the 5' RACE reads and keeps a single row for each CDR3 protein, giving no DNA. The sample data list 130,000 to 150,000 distinct CDR3 sequences. The sequencing sample was made of naive CXCR3+ CD8+ T cells from blood. Subset described: CD45RO-CCR7+CD27+CD95- naive CD8+ T cells expressing CXCR3 (TNR3+). This TCR derives from a human donor in good health. Some clones in this sample may be carry-over from other donors' samples. The chain carries TRBV5-4 and TRBJ2-1; TCRdb's D call, TRBD2, is unchecked because there is no DNA. This chain's CDR3 is CASSFKGLAGGPYNEQFF.